The present entry profiles one T cell receptor beta chain with its context. Antigen unknown. A quantity of about 0.5 to 1 ug RNA underwent reverse transcription using random hexamers. Amplification of TCR beta CDR3 spanned 54 Vbeta and 13 Jbeta via immunoSEQ multiplex PCR. TCRdb processed the immunoSEQ multiplex PCR reads anew with MiXCR; each CDR3 protein has one entry. The table lists fewer than 85,000 distinct CDR3 sequences, 85% to 95% of them singletons, with under 0.6% in the top ten. The data were taken from a study of CD8 T cells in Susac syndrome. TCR beta sequences were obtained from blood CD8+ and CD4+ T cells. General study findings and limits: Among people with Susac, CD8+ clonal expansion was greatest in TEMRA cells and active patients.

V was clipped by 0 bases and J by 5 bases, with 13 bases between them. Germline CDR1 reads DFQATT; CDR2 reads SNEGSKA (reference sequence). The CDR3 is 15 amino acids. Sequenced input: CD8+ T cells from PBMCs. This receptor was taken from a human donor with Susac syndrome. V is TRBV20-1 and J is TRBJ1-4; D not resolved. CDR3 sequence: CSARDFVDGNEKLFF. Written as DNA, the CDR3 is TGCAGTGCTAGAGATTTCGTGGATGGGAATGAAAAACTGTTTTTT.